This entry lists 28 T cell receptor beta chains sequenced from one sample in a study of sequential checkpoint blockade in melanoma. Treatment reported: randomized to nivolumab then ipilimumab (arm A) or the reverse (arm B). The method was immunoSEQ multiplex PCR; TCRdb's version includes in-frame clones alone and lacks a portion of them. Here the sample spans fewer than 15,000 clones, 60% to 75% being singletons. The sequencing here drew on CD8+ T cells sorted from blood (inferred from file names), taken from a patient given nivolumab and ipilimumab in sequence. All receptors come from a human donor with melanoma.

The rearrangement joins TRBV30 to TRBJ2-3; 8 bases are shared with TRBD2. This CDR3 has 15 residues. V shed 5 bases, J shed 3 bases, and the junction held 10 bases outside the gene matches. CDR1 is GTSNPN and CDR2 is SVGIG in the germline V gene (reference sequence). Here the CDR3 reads CAWDGGVMSTDTQYF. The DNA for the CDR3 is TGTGCCTGGGACGGGGGGGTCATGTCGACAGATACGCAGTATTTT.

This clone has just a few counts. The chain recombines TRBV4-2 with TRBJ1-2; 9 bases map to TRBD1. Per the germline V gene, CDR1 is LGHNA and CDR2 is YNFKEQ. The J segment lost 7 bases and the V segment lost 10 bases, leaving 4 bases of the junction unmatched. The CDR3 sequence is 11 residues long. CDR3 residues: CATGTGLGYTF. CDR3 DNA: TGTGCCACCGGGACAGGGCTTGGCTACACCTTC.

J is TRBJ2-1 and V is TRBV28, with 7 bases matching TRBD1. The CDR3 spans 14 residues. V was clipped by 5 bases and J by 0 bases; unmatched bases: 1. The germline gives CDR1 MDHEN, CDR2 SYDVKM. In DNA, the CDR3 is TGTGCCAGCAGTGGGGACAGCTCCTACAATGAGCAGTTCTTC. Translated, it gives CASSGDSSYNEQFF.

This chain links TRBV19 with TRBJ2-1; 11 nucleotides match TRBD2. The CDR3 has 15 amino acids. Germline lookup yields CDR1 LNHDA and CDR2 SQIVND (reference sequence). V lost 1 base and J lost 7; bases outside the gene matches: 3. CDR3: CASSIAASGGNEQFF. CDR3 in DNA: TGTGCCAGTAGTATAGCGGCTAGCGGGGGGAATGAGCAGTTCTTC.

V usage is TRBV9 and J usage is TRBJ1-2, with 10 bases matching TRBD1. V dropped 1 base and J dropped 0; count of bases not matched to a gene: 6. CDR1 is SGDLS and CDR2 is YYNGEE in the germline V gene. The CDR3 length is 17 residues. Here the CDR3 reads CASSVSIGQGANYGYTF. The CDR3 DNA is TGTGCCAGCAGCGTATCCATCGGACAGGGGGCTAACTATGGCTACACCTTC.

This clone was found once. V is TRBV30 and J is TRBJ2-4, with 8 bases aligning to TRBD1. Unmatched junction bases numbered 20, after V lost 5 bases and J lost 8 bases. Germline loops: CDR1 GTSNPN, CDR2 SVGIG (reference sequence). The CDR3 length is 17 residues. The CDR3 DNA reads TGTGCCTGGGGCCTGGGGTTAGGGCAGGGGGCGAGGGACATTCAGTACTTC. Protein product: CAWGLGLGQGARDIQYF.

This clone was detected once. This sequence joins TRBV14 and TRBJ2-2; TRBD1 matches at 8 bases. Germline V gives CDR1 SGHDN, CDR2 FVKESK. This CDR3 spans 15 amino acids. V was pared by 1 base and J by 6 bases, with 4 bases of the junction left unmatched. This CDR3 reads CASSQARGHPGELFF. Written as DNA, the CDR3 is TGTGCCAGCAGCCAAGCCAGGGGGCACCCCGGGGAGCTGTTTTTT.

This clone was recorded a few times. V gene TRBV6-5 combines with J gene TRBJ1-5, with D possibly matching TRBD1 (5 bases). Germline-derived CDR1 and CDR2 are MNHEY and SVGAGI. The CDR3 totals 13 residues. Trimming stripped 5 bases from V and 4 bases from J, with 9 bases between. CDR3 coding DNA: TGTGCCAGCAGTAGGGGCATGAATCAGCCCCAGCATTTT. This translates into CASSRGMNQPQHF.

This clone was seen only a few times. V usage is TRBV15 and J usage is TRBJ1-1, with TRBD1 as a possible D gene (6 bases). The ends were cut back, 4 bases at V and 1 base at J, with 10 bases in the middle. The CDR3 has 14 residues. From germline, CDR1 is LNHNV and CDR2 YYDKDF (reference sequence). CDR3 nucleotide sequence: TGTGCCACCAGCACCCTAGGGGGGAACACTGAAGCTTTCTTT. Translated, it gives CATSTLGGNTEAFF.

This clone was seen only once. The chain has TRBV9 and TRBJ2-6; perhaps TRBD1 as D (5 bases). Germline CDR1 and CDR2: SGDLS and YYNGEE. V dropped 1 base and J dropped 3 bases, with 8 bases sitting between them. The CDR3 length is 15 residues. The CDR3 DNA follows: TGTGCCAGCAGCGTAAGGGGAAGTGGGGCCAACGTCCTGACTTTC. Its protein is CASSVRGSGANVLTF. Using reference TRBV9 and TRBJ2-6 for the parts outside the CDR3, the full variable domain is DSGVTQTPKHLITATGQRVTLRCSPRSGDLSVYWYQQSLDQGLQFLIQYYNGEERAKGNILERFSAQQFPDLHSELNLSSLELGDSALYFCASSVRGSGANVLTFGAGSRLTVL.

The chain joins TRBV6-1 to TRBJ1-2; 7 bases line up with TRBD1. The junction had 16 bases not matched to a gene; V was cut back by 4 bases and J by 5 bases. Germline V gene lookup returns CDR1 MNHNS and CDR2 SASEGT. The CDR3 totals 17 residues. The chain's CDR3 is CASSGLEDRAARYGYTF. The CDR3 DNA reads TGTGCCAGCAGTGGGTTGGAAGACAGGGCGGCCCGGTATGGCTACACCTTC.

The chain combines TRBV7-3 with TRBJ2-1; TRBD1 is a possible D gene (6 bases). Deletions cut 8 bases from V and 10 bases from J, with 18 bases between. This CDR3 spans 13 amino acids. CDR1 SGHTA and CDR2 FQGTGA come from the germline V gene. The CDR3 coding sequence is TGTGCCAGCGGGCCGGACAGTCTGGGCGAGCAGTTCTTC. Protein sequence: CASGPDSLGEQFF.

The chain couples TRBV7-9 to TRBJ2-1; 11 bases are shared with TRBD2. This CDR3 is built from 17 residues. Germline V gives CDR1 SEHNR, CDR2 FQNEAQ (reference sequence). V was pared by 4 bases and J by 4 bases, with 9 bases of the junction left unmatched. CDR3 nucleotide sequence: TGTGCCAGCAGCTCTCAACTGGGACTAGCGGAGTACAATGAGCAGTTCTTC. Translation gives CASSSQLGLAEYNEQFF.

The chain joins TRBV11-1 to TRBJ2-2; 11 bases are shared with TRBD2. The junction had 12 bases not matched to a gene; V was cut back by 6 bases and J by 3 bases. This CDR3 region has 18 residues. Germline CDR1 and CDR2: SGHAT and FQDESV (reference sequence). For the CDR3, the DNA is TGTGCCAGCAGTTCCGGGACTAGCGGAAGGGTGTACACCGGGGAGCTGTTTTTT. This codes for CASSSGTSGRVYTGELFF. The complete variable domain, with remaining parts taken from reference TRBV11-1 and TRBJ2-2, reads EAEVAQSPRYKITEKSQAVAFWCDPISGHATLYWYRQILGQGPELLVQFQDESVVDDSQLPKDRFSAERLKGVDSTLKIQPAELGDSAMYLCASSSGTSGRVYTGELFFGEGSRLTVL.

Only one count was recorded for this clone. Written as DNA, the CDR3 is TGTGCCACCGAGGAGGCGGGGGGCGGCCACAATGAGCAGTTCTTC. This gives the protein CATEEAGGGHNEQFF. This chain connects TRBV2 to TRBJ2-1; 8 bases map to TRBD2. V shed 10 bases, J shed 5 bases, and the junction held 13 bases outside the gene matches. The CDR3 is 15 amino acids. CDR1 is SNHLY and CDR2 is FYNNEI in the germline V gene.

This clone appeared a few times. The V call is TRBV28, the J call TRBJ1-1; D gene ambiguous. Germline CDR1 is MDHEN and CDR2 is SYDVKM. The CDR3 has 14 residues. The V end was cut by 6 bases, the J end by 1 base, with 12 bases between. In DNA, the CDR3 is TGTGCCAGCAGACTAGGTCAGTCGAACACTGAAGCTTTCTTT. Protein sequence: CASRLGQSNTEAFF.

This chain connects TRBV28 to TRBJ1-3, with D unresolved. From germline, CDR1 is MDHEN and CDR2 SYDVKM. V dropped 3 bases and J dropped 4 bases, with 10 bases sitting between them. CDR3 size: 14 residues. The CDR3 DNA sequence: TGTGCCAGCAGTTTTTTTTTATCCGGAAACACCATATATTTT. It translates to CASSFFLSGNTIYF.

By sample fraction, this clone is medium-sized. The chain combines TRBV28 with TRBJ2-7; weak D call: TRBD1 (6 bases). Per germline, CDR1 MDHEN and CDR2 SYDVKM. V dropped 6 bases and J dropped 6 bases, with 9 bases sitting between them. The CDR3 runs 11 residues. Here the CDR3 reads CASRTGREQYF. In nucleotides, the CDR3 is TGTGCCAGCAGGACAGGACGCGAGCAGTACTTC.

The CDR3 sequence: CASREIAGGSNEQFF. As DNA, the CDR3 is TGTGCCAGCAGGGAAATAGCGGGAGGAAGCAATGAGCAGTTCTTC. The chain carries TRBV2 and TRBJ2-1; 10 bases map to TRBD2. The CDR3 covers 15 residues. After removal of 6 bases from V and 6 bases from J, the junction contained 8 bases not matched to a gene. The germline V gene has CDR1 SNHLY and CDR2 FYNNEI.

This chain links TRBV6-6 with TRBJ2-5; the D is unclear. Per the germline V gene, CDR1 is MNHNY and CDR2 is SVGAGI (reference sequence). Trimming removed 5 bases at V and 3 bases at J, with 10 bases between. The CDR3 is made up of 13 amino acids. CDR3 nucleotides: TGTGCCAGCAGTAGACTTGTTAAAGAGACCCAGTACTTC. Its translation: CASSRLVKETQYF.

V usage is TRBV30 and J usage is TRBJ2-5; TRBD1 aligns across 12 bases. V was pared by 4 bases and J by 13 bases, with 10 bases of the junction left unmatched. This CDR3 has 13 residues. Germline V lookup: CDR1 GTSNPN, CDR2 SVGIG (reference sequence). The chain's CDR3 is CAWNYGTGGAVYF. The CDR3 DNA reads TGTGCCTGGAACTACGGGACAGGGGGCGCGGTGTACTTC.

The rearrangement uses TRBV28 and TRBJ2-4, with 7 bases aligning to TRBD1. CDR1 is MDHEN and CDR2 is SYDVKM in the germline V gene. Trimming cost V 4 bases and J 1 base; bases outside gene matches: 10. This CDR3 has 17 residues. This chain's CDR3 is CASSSYSGGYAKNIQYF. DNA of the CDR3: TGTGCCAGCAGTTCTTATTCAGGGGGTTATGCCAAAAACATTCAGTACTTC.

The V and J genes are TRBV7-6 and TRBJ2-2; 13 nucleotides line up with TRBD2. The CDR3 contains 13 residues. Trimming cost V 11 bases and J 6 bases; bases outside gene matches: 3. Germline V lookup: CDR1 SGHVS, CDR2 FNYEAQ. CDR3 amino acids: CAVGLAGAGELFF. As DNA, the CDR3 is TGTGCCGTTGGACTAGCGGGAGCCGGGGAGCTGTTTTTT.

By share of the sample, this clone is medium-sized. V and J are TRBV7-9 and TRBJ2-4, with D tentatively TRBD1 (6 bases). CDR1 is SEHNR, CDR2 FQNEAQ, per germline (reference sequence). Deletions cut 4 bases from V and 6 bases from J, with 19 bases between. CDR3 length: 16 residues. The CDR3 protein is CASSSPGDGTGNIQYF. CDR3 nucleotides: TGTGCCAGCAGCTCACCAGGGGACGGGACGGGAAACATTCAGTACTTC.

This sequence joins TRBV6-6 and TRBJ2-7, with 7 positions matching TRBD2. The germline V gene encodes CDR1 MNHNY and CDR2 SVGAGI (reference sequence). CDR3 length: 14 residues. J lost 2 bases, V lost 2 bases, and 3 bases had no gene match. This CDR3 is CASSYPSGAYEQYF. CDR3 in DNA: TGTGCCAGCAGTTACCCCAGCGGGGCCTACGAGCAGTACTTC.

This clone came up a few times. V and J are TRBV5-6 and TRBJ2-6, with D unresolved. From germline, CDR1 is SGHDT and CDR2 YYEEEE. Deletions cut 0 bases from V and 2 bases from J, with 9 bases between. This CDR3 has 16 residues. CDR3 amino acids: CASSLAVRAGANVLTF. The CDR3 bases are TGTGCCAGCAGCTTGGCCGTCCGGGCTGGGGCCAACGTCCTGACTTTC.

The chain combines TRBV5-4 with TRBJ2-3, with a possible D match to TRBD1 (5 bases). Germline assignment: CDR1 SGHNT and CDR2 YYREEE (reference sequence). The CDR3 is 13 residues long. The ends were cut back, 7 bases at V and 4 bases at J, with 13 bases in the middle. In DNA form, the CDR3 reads TGTGCCAGCGGATCCCTGGGGCCAGATACGCAGTATTTT. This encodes CASGSLGPDTQYF.

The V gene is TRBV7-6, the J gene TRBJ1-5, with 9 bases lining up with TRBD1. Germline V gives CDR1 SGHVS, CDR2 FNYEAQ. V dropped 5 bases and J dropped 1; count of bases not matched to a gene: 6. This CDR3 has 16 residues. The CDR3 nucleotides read TGTGCCAGCAGCCCAGGACAGGGGATGAGCAATCAGCCCCAGCATTTT. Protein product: CASSPGQGMSNQPQHF.